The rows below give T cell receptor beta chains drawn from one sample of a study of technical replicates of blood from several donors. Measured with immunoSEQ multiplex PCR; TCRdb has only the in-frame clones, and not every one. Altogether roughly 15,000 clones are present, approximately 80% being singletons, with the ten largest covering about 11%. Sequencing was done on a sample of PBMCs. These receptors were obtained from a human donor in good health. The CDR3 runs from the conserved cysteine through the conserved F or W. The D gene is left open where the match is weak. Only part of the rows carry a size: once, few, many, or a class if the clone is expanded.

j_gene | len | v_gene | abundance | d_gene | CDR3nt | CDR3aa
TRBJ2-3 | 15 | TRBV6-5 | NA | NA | TGTGCCAGCAGCCTCAGGGGCAGGGAGTCAGATACGCAGTATTTT | CASSLRGRESDTQYF
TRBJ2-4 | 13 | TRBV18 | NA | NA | TGTGCCAGCTCACCGGAGGACAAAAACATTCAGTACTTC | CASSPEDKNIQYF
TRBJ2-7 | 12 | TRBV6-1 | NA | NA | TGTGCCAGCAGAGGGGGGGGTCGCGAGCAGTACTTC | CASRGGGREQYF
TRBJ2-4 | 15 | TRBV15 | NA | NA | TGTGCCACCAGCAGAGAAGGAGGAGACAAAAACATTCAGTACTTC | CATSREGGDKNIQYF
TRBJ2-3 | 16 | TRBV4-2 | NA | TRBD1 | TGTGCCAGCAGCCCATCCCCTGGACAGGACCGCGATACGCAGTATTTT | CASSPSPGQDRDTQYF
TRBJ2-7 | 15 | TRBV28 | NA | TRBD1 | TGTGCCAGCAGTGCCGACGGACAGGGGGGTAACGAGCAGTACTTC | CASSADGQGGNEQYF
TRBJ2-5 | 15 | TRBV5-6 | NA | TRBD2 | TGTGCCAGCAGCTTGGGACTAGCGGGCGGACAGACCCAGTACTTC | CASSLGLAGGQTQYF
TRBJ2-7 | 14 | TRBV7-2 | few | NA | TGTGCCAGCAGCTTAGGGCAGGGGAGTGGCGAGCAGTACTTC | CASSLGQGSGEQYF
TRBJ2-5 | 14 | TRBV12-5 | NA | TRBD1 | TGTGCTAGTGACCCAGGGGGCCTTCAAGAGACCCAGTACTTC | CASDPGGLQETQYF
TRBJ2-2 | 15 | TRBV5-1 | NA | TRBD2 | TGCGCCAGCAGCCCTCTAGCGGTCAACACCGGGGAGCTGTTTTTT | CASSPLAVNTGELFF
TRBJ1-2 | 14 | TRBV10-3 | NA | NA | TGTGCCATCAGTGAGTCGAGGTCAGCTTATGGCTACACCTTC | CAISESRSAYGYTF
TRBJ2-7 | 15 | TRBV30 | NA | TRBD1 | TGTGCCTGGAGACGAGAGGGACAGGGTTCCTACGAGCAGTACTTC | CAWRREGQGSYEQYF
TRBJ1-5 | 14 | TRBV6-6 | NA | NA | TGTGCCAGCAGCCTCGGGCCTCGGGGGCAGCCCCAGCATTTT | CASSLGPRGQPQHF
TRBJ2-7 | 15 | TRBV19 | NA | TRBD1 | TGTGCCAGTAGTCTCCGACAGGGTACTGCCTACGAGCAGTACTTC | CASSLRQGTAYEQYF
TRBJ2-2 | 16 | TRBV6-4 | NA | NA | TGTGCCAGCAGTGACTCGAGAGATGCGAACACCGGGGAGCTGTTTTTT | CASSDSRDANTGELFF
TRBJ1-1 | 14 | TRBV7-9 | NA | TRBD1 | TGTGCCAGCAGCTTCGGACAGGGGGCGGCTGAAGCTTTCTTT | CASSFGQGAAEAFF
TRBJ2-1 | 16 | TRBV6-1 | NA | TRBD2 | TGTGCCAGCAGTGCTGCGGGACTAGCGGCTTACAATGAGCAGTTCTTC | CASSAAGLAAYNEQFF
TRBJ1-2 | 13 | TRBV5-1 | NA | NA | TGCGCCAGCAGCTTGGAAGCTAATTATGGCTACACCTTC | CASSLEANYGYTF
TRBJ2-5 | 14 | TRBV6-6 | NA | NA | TGTGCCAGCAGTTACTCCAGGGGCGGAGAGACCCAGTACTTC | CASSYSRGGETQYF
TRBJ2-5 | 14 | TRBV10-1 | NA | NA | TGCGCCAGCAAGCGGATTGCGCGGTCAGAGACCCAGTACTTC | CASKRIARSETQYF
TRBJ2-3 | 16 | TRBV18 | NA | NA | TGTGCCAGCTCACAGTCGGAGGGGACTAGCACAGATACGCAGTATTTT | CASSQSEGTSTDTQYF
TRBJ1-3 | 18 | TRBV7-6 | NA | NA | TGTGCCAGCAGCGTCTTATCCGGGAGCCGGACCCCTGGAAACACCATATATTTT | CASSVLSGSRTPGNTIYF
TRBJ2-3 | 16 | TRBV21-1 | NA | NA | TGTGCCAGCAGCGAACTAGCCGCGGGAGAACCAGATACGCAGTATTTT | CASSELAAGEPDTQYF
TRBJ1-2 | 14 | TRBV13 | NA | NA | TGTGCCAGCAGCTCGACGGACAGCGCCTATGGCTACACCTTC | CASSSTDSAYGYTF
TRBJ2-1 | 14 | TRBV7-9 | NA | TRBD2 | TGTGCCAGCAGCTTAGCGGGAGGGTACAATGAGCAGTTCTTC | CASSLAGGYNEQFF
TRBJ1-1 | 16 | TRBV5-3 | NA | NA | TGTGCCAGAAGCATCCGGGACAAAAAGAAGAACACTGAAGCTTTCTTT | CARSIRDKKKNTEAFF
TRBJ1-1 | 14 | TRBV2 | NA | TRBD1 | TGTGCCAGCAGGAAGGGGACAGGGAACACTGAAGCTTTCTTT | CASRKGTGNTEAFF
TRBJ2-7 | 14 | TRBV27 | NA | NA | TGTGCCAGCAGTCCCTGGGGAGGCCTCTACGAGCAGTACTTC | CASSPWGGLYEQYF
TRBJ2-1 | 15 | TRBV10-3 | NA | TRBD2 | TGTGCCATCAGTGGGGGAGCGGGGAGCAGTAATGAGCAGTTCTTC | CAISGGAGSSNEQFF
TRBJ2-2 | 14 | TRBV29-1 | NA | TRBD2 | TGCAGCGTTGAAGGCGGGAGGGGCACCGGGGAGCTGTTTTTT | CSVEGGRGTGELFF
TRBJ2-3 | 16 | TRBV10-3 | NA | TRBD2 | TGTGCCATCAGTGACGGTGCGGGAGGGAGCACAGATACGCAGTATTTT | CAISDGAGGSTDTQYF
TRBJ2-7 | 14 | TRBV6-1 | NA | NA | TGTGCCAGCAGTGGCCAGACAGGACGGTACGAGCAGTACTTC | CASSGQTGRYEQYF
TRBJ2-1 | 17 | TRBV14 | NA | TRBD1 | TGTGCCAGCAGCCAAGATCTAGGGACAGGGTTCTACAATGAGCAGTTCTTC | CASSQDLGTGFYNEQFF
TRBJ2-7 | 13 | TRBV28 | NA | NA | TGTGCCAGCAGCTCCGCGGCCTCCTACGAGCAGTACTTC | CASSSAASYEQYF
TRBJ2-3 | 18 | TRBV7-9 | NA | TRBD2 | TGTGCCAGCAGCCGACTCAAGACTAGCGGGAGGAGCACAGATACGCAGTATTTT | CASSRLKTSGRSTDTQYF
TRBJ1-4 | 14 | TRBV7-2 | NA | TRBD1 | TGTGCCAGCAGCCCGGGACAGCCCGGGGAAAAACTGTTTTTT | CASSPGQPGEKLFF
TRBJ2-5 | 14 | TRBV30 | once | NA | TGTGCCTGGAGTGGAAGAACAGGGCAAGAGACCCAGTACTTC | CAWSGRTGQETQYF
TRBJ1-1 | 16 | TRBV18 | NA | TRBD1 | TGTGCCAGCTCACCGATTACCTCAGGGGGCGGCACTGAAGCTTTCTTT | CASSPITSGGGTEAFF
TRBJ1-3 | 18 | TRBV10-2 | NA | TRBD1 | TGCGCCAGCAGTGAACCGGGACAGTCTACGTTTGCCGGAAACACCATATATTTT | CASSEPGQSTFAGNTIYF
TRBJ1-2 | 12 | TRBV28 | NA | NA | TGTGCCAGCAGAGGACAGCCTTCTGGCTACACCTTC | CASRGQPSGYTF
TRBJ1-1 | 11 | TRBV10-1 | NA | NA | TGCGCCAGCAGTGCCCGAGGGGAAGCTTTCTTT | CASSARGEAFF
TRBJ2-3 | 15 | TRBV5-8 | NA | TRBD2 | TGTGCCAGCAGCTTGGGCGGGAGCGTCACAGATACGCAGTATTTT | CASSLGGSVTDTQYF
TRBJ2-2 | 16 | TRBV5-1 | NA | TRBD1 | TGCGCCAGCAGCATAGGGACAGGGGGCGCGTACGGGGAGCTGTTTTTT | CASSIGTGGAYGELFF
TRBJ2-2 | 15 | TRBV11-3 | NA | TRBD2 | TGTGCCAGCAGCCCAAACGTAGCGGGAGCCGGGGAGCTGTTTTTT | CASSPNVAGAGELFF
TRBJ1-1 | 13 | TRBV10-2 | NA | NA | TGCGCCAGCGCTCCGGGGATGAACACTGAAGCTTTCTTT | CASAPGMNTEAFF
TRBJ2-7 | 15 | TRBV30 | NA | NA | TGTGCCTGGAGTCATCTCGGAGGCTCTTCCCTAGGTGCGAACTTC | CAWSHLGGSSLGANF
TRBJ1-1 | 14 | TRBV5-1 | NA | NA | TGCGCCAGCAGCTTGGAAGCCAGGGTGACTGAAGCTTTCTTT | CASSLEARVTEAFF
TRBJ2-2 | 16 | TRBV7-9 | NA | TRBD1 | TGTGCCAGCAGCTTCGAGGGGACAGGGGGGGCCGGGGAGCTGTTTTTT | CASSFEGTGGAGELFF
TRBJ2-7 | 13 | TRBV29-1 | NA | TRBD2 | TGCAGCGTTGAACGAGCTAGCGGGAGGGAGCAGTACTTC | CSVERASGREQYF
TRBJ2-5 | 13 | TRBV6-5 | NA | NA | TGTGCCAGCAGGCGGGGAAGGGAAGAGACCCAGTACTTC | CASRRGREETQYF
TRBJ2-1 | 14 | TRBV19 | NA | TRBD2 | TGTGCCAGTAGTGGATCCGGGCGGGGGGCTGAGCAGTTCTTC | CASSGSGRGAEQFF
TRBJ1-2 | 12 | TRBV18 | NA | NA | TGTGCCAGCTCACTTCGGGACACTGGCTACACCTTC | CASSLRDTGYTF
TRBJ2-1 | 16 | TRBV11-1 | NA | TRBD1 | TGTGCCAGCAGCTCCGCCGGGACAGGGTTCTACAATGAGCAGTTCTTC | CASSSAGTGFYNEQFF